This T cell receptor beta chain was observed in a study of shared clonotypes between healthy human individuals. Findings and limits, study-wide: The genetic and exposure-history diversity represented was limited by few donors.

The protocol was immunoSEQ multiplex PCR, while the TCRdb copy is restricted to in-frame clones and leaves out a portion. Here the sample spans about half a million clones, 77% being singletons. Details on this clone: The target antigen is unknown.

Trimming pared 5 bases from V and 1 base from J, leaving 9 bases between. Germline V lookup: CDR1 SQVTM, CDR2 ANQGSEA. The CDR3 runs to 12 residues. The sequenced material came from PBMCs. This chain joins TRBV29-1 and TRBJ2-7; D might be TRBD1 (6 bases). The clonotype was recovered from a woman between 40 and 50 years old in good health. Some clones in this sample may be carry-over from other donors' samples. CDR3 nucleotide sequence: TGCAGCGTTAGGGACACTTCCTACGAGCAGTACTTC. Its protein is CSVRDTSYEQYF.